This entry lists 2 T cell receptor beta chains sequenced from one sample in a study of low-dose radiotherapy and immunotherapy resistance in tumors. cDNA synthesis used a TRAV/TRBV-specific primer set for both chains. Amplification of TCRs used a constant-region primer and V-primer adapter for around 20 PCR cycles. TCRdb reanalysed the reads using MiXCR and keeps one entry per CDR3 protein. The repertoire holds roughly 32,000 distinct CDR3 sequences, with about half as singletons. Time point given: after trial treatment. Treatment in this sample: LDRT plus nivolumab, ipilimumab, low-dose cyclophosphamide and aspirin (RACIN trial). The sample in question was PBMCs, obtained after low-dose radiotherapy plus immunotherapy. The receptors originated from a male donor with gallbladder cancer.

The V call is TRBV28, the J call TRBJ1-5, with TRBD1 matching 8 bases. With V trimmed by 5 bases and J by 5 bases, 11 bases remained unmatched. The germline CDR1 and CDR2 sequences are MDHEN and SYDVKM. This CDR3 comprises 16 residues. CDR3 nucleotide sequence: TGTGCCAGCAGTACCTGGACAGGGCCATTATATCAGCCCCAGCATTTT. Protein: CASSTWTGPLYQPQHF.

The chain recombines TRBV14 with TRBJ1-1; weak D call: TRBD1 (6 bases). The V end was cut by 1 base, the J end by 6 bases, with 9 bases between. The CDR3 runs to 13 residues. CDR1 and CDR2 from the germline V gene are SGHDN and FVKESK. The CDR3 loop is CASSQARGAEAFF. CDR3 coding DNA: TGTGCCAGCAGCCAAGCCAGGGGCGCTGAAGCTTTCTTT.